These T cell receptor beta chains were read from a single sample in a study of T cell responses to AZD1222 COVID-19 vaccine. This table comes from immunoSEQ multiplex PCR, and its TCRdb copy is limited to in-frame clones, with some not included. The sample consists of approximately 150,000 clones, approximately 88% of them appearing once. The sample in question was peripheral blood, obtained on day 0 of AZD1222 vaccination. Receptor source: an adult in good health. Each CDR3 is given with its conserved first and last residue. Each record gives: CDR3 protein, CDR3 DNA, V gene, clone size, CDR3 length, D gene, J gene. D genes are given only for firm matches. Clone size is given for some rows only: seen once, a few or many times, or a class if the clone is expanded.

CDR3 protein: CAWSPGTGREKLFF
CDR3 DNA: TGTGCCTGGAGTCCGGGGACCGGTCGTGAAAAACTGTTTTTT
V gene: TRBV30
clone size: -
CDR3 length: 14
D gene: -
J gene: TRBJ1-4

CDR3 protein: CATQGQLNTGELFF
CDR3 DNA: TGTGCCACCCAGGGACAATTGAACACCGGGGAGCTGTTTTTT
V gene: TRBV28
clone size: -
CDR3 length: 14
D gene: -
J gene: TRBJ2-2

CDR3 protein: CASSYGGFYGYTF
CDR3 DNA: TGTGCCAGTAGTTACGGGGGATTCTATGGCTACACCTTC
V gene: TRBV19
clone size: -
CDR3 length: 13
D gene: -
J gene: TRBJ1-2

CDR3 protein: CASSQDVRVPDTQYF
CDR3 DNA: TGTGCCAGCAGCCAAGACGTCCGGGTCCCAGATACGCAGTATTTT
V gene: TRBV14
clone size: -
CDR3 length: 15
D gene: -
J gene: TRBJ2-3

CDR3 protein: CASSLPGAETQYF
CDR3 DNA: TGTGCCAGCAGTTTACCCGGGGCAGAGACCCAGTACTTC
V gene: TRBV28
clone size: -
CDR3 length: 13
D gene: -
J gene: TRBJ2-5

CDR3 protein: CASNTRGDQPQHF
CDR3 DNA: TGTGCCAGCAACACCAGGGGTGATCAGCCCCAGCATTTT
V gene: TRBV6-6
clone size: -
CDR3 length: 13
D gene: -
J gene: TRBJ1-5

CDR3 protein: CAHSGTNGMYEQFF
CDR3 DNA: TGTGCCCATTCCGGGACTAATGGAATGTATGAGCAGTTCTTC
V gene: TRBV30
clone size: -
CDR3 length: 14
D gene: TRBD2
J gene: TRBJ2-1

CDR3 protein: CASSELRGIYGYTF
CDR3 DNA: TGTGCCAGCAGTGAACTACGGGGAATCTATGGCTACACCTTC
V gene: TRBV2
clone size: few
CDR3 length: 14
D gene: -
J gene: TRBJ1-2

CDR3 protein: CASSPAGGAMRNTEAFF
CDR3 DNA: TGTGCCAGCAGCCCAGCGGGGGGCGCGATGAGGAACACTGAAGCTTTCTTT
V gene: TRBV5-4
clone size: -
CDR3 length: 17
D gene: -
J gene: TRBJ1-1

CDR3 protein: CASSSGTGSYEQYF
CDR3 DNA: TGTGCCAGCTCGTCCGGGACAGGGTCCTACGAGCAGTACTTC
V gene: TRBV18
clone size: -
CDR3 length: 14
D gene: TRBD1
J gene: TRBJ2-7

CDR3 protein: CASSQDGGGRAQYF
CDR3 DNA: TGCGCCAGCAGCCAAGATGGGGGGGGGCGTGCCCAGTACTTC
V gene: TRBV4-3
clone size: -
CDR3 length: 14
D gene: -
J gene: TRBJ2-5

CDR3 protein: CASSILGTGGESPLHF
CDR3 DNA: TGTGCCAGTAGTATATTGGGGACAGGGGGAGAATCACCCCTCCACTTT
V gene: TRBV19
clone size: -
CDR3 length: 16
D gene: TRBD1
J gene: TRBJ1-6

CDR3 protein: CATSSVGRYHGYTF
CDR3 DNA: TGTGCCACCAGCAGCGTGGGAAGGTATCATGGCTACACCTTC
V gene: TRBV15
clone size: once
CDR3 length: 14
D gene: -
J gene: TRBJ1-2

CDR3 protein: CASSQISNGEQYF
CDR3 DNA: TGCGCCAGCAGTCAAATAAGCAACGGCGAGCAGTACTTC
V gene: TRBV23-1
clone size: -
CDR3 length: 13
D gene: -
J gene: TRBJ2-7

CDR3 protein: CATLTYGYTF
CDR3 DNA: TGTGCCACACTAACCTATGGCTACACCTTC
V gene: TRBV28
clone size: -
CDR3 length: 10
D gene: -
J gene: TRBJ1-2

CDR3 protein: CASSLADSYEQYF
CDR3 DNA: TGTGCCAGCAGCCTAGCGGACTCCTACGAGCAGTACTTC
V gene: TRBV7-9
clone size: once
CDR3 length: 13
D gene: TRBD2
J gene: TRBJ2-7

CDR3 protein: CASSLARGSSTHPYEQYF
CDR3 DNA: TGTGCCAGCAGCTTAGCGCGGGGGAGCTCTACCCATCCTTACGAGCAGTACTTC
V gene: TRBV7-9
clone size: -
CDR3 length: 18
D gene: TRBD2
J gene: TRBJ2-7

CDR3 protein: CASSNPAGFLDTQYF
CDR3 DNA: TGTGCCAGCAGCAACCCCGCGGGGTTTTTAGATACGCAGTATTTT
V gene: TRBV7-6
clone size: -
CDR3 length: 15
D gene: -
J gene: TRBJ2-3

CDR3 protein: CASSYSRGLAGTGELFF
CDR3 DNA: TGTGCCAGCAGTTACTCGCGAGGCCTGGCGGGCACCGGGGAGCTGTTTTTT
V gene: TRBV6-2/TRBV6-3
clone size: -
CDR3 length: 17
D gene: -
J gene: TRBJ2-2

CDR3 protein: CASSPGQFSTDTQYF
CDR3 DNA: TGTGCCAGCAGTCCCGGACAGTTTTCCACAGATACGCAGTATTTT
V gene: TRBV6-2/TRBV6-3
clone size: -
CDR3 length: 15
D gene: -
J gene: TRBJ2-3

CDR3 protein: CSATLGTDTQYF
CDR3 DNA: TGCAGCGCCACACTAGGAACAGATACGCAGTATTTT
V gene: TRBV29-1
clone size: -
CDR3 length: 12
D gene: -
J gene: TRBJ2-3

CDR3 protein: CASMEGDRRNTGELFF
CDR3 DNA: TGTGCCAGCATGGAGGGTGATAGACGGAACACCGGGGAGCTGTTTTTT
V gene: TRBV27
clone size: few
CDR3 length: 16
D gene: -
J gene: TRBJ2-2

CDR3 protein: CASSLRDSNTGELFF
CDR3 DNA: TGTGCCAGCAGCCTGCGGGACTCTAATACCGGGGAGCTGTTTTTT
V gene: TRBV7-8
clone size: -
CDR3 length: 15
D gene: -
J gene: TRBJ2-2

CDR3 protein: CASSLQGNLYNEQFF
CDR3 DNA: TGTGCCAGCAGCTTACAGGGAAACCTCTACAATGAGCAGTTCTTC
V gene: TRBV7-3
clone size: -
CDR3 length: 15
D gene: -
J gene: TRBJ2-1

CDR3 protein: CASSVGISGGASAYEQYF
CDR3 DNA: TGTGCCAGCAGCGTAGGAATTTCTGGGGGCGCATCTGCCTACGAGCAGTACTTC
V gene: TRBV9
clone size: -
CDR3 length: 18
D gene: -
J gene: TRBJ2-7

CDR3 protein: CASSPVVGTGELFF
CDR3 DNA: TGTGCCAGCAGCCCCGTCGTCGGCACCGGGGAGCTGTTTTTT
V gene: TRBV5-4
clone size: -
CDR3 length: 14
D gene: -
J gene: TRBJ2-2

CDR3 protein: CASATSAGRTDTQYF
CDR3 DNA: TGTGCCAGTGCTACTAGCGCCGGTCGCACAGATACGCAGTATTTT
V gene: TRBV2
clone size: -
CDR3 length: 15
D gene: TRBD2
J gene: TRBJ2-3

CDR3 protein: CASSIQGWGTEAFF
CDR3 DNA: TGTGCCAGTAGTATCCAGGGATGGGGCACTGAAGCTTTCTTT
V gene: TRBV19
clone size: few
CDR3 length: 14
D gene: -
J gene: TRBJ1-1

CDR3 protein: CSASGVENEKLFF
CDR3 DNA: TGCAGTGCTAGTGGAGTCGAGAATGAAAAACTGTTTTTT
V gene: TRBV20-1
clone size: -
CDR3 length: 13
D gene: -
J gene: TRBJ1-4

CDR3 protein: CASSYSRYEQFF
CDR3 DNA: TGTGCCAGCAGTTACTCCCGCTACGAGCAGTTCTTC
V gene: TRBV6-2/TRBV6-3
clone size: -
CDR3 length: 12
D gene: -
J gene: TRBJ2-1

CDR3 protein: CASSLGVASSYNEQFF
CDR3 DNA: TGTGCCAGCAGCTTAGGGGTCGCGAGCTCCTACAATGAGCAGTTCTTC
V gene: TRBV11-2
clone size: -
CDR3 length: 16
D gene: -
J gene: TRBJ2-1

CDR3 protein: CASSWGSGYEQFF
CDR3 DNA: TGTGCCAGCAGTTGGGGTAGCGGGTATGAGCAGTTCTTC
V gene: TRBV6-5
clone size: once
CDR3 length: 13
D gene: TRBD2
J gene: TRBJ2-1

CDR3 protein: CASSLQGGGNQPQHF
CDR3 DNA: TGTGCCAGTAGTTTGCAGGGAGGAGGCAATCAGCCCCAGCATTTT
V gene: TRBV19
clone size: -
CDR3 length: 15
D gene: -
J gene: TRBJ1-5

CDR3 protein: CASSPIGTGFSPLHF
CDR3 DNA: TGTGCCAGCAGTCCCATCGGGACAGGTTTTTCACCCCTCCACTTT
V gene: TRBV2
clone size: -
CDR3 length: 15
D gene: TRBD1
J gene: TRBJ1-6

CDR3 protein: CASSGVRVHEQFF
CDR3 DNA: TGCGCCAGCAGCGGCGTCAGGGTACATGAGCAGTTCTTC
V gene: TRBV5-1
clone size: -
CDR3 length: 13
D gene: -
J gene: TRBJ2-1

CDR3 protein: CASSFSQGSYGYTF
CDR3 DNA: TGCGCCAGCAGCTTTTCCCAGGGCTCCTATGGCTACACCTTC
V gene: TRBV5-1
clone size: -
CDR3 length: 14
D gene: -
J gene: TRBJ1-2

CDR3 protein: CASSQGVGDPDTQYF
CDR3 DNA: TGTGCCAGCAGCCAAGGAGTAGGCGACCCAGATACGCAGTATTTT
V gene: TRBV4-2
clone size: once
CDR3 length: 15
D gene: -
J gene: TRBJ2-3

CDR3 protein: CASSLGQERSRFF
CDR3 DNA: TGTGCCAGCAGCCTCGGACAGGAGAGGAGTCGGTTCTTC
V gene: TRBV3-1/TRBV3-2
clone size: -
CDR3 length: 13
D gene: TRBD1
J gene: TRBJ2-1

CDR3 protein: CASSLGAGYTF
CDR3 DNA: TGTGCCAGCAGCTTGGGCGCAGGCTACACCTTC
V gene: TRBV5-6
clone size: -
CDR3 length: 11
D gene: -
J gene: TRBJ1-2

CDR3 protein: CASSIGQVRGYTF
CDR3 DNA: TGTGCCAGCAGCATTGGACAGGTTAGAGGCTACACCTTC
V gene: TRBV5-6
clone size: -
CDR3 length: 13
D gene: TRBD1
J gene: TRBJ1-2

CDR3 protein: CASNTVRDYGYTF
CDR3 DNA: TGTGCCAGTAATACCGTAAGGGACTATGGCTACACCTTC
V gene: TRBV19
clone size: -
CDR3 length: 13
D gene: -
J gene: TRBJ1-2

CDR3 protein: CASSQEGLWRYGYTF
CDR3 DNA: TGCGCCAGCAGCCAAGAGGGGCTTTGGCGCTATGGCTACACCTTC
V gene: TRBV4-3
clone size: -
CDR3 length: 15
D gene: -
J gene: TRBJ1-2

CDR3 protein: CASSLGTSGRVLNEQFF
CDR3 DNA: TGCGCCAGCAGCTTGGGTACTAGCGGGAGGGTCCTCAATGAGCAGTTCTTC
V gene: TRBV5-1
clone size: -
CDR3 length: 17
D gene: TRBD2
J gene: TRBJ2-1

CDR3 protein: CAWRPGLRGPHNEQFF
CDR3 DNA: TGTGCCTGGAGGCCGGGACTACGCGGCCCTCACAATGAGCAGTTCTTC
V gene: TRBV30
clone size: once
CDR3 length: 16
D gene: TRBD2
J gene: TRBJ2-1

CDR3 protein: CASSQGTRTYEQYF
CDR3 DNA: TGTGCCAGCAGCCAAGGGACTAGGACCTACGAGCAGTACTTC
V gene: TRBV3-1/TRBV3-2
clone size: -
CDR3 length: 14
D gene: TRBD2
J gene: TRBJ2-7

CDR3 protein: CASSPSSGRGATYEQYF
CDR3 DNA: TGTGCCAGCAGCCCCTCTTCAGGTAGAGGGGCGACCTACGAGCAGTACTTC
V gene: TRBV7-9
clone size: -
CDR3 length: 17
D gene: -
J gene: TRBJ2-7

CDR3 protein: CASSRGQAHYANTGELFF
CDR3 DNA: TGCGCCAGCAGCCGAGGACAGGCCCACTACGCGAACACCGGGGAGCTGTTTTTT
V gene: TRBV5-1
clone size: -
CDR3 length: 18
D gene: TRBD1
J gene: TRBJ2-2

CDR3 protein: CASSQGTDSFYEQYF
CDR3 DNA: TGTGCCAGCAGCCAAGGGACAGACTCTTTCTACGAGCAGTACTTC
V gene: TRBV3-1/TRBV3-2
clone size: -
CDR3 length: 15
D gene: -
J gene: TRBJ2-7

CDR3 protein: CASSTHPRLNTEAFF
CDR3 DNA: TGCGCCAGCAGTACACACCCAAGGCTTAACACTGAAGCTTTCTTT
V gene: TRBV10-1
clone size: few
CDR3 length: 15
D gene: -
J gene: TRBJ1-1

CDR3 protein: CASSSGQGYEQYF
CDR3 DNA: TGTGCCAGCAGTTCGGGACAGGGTTACGAGCAGTACTTC
V gene: TRBV6-2/TRBV6-3
clone size: few
CDR3 length: 13
D gene: TRBD1
J gene: TRBJ2-7

CDR3 protein: CASSVDPGTRPFNYGYTF
CDR3 DNA: TGTGCCAGCAGCGTAGACCCGGGAACGCGGCCCTTTAACTATGGCTACACCTTC
V gene: TRBV9
clone size: -
CDR3 length: 18
D gene: -
J gene: TRBJ1-2

CDR3 protein: CASEISAGYETQYF
CDR3 DNA: TGTGCCAGTGAGATCTCGGCAGGGTACGAGACCCAGTACTTC
V gene: TRBV2
clone size: -
CDR3 length: 14
D gene: -
J gene: TRBJ2-5

CDR3 protein: CASSQTNEKLFF
CDR3 DNA: TGTGCCAGCAGCCAAACTAATGAAAAACTGTTTTTT
V gene: TRBV4-2
clone size: -
CDR3 length: 12
D gene: -
J gene: TRBJ1-4

CDR3 protein: CASSLGVGINEKLFF
CDR3 DNA: TGTGCCAGCAGCTTAGGGGTCGGGATTAATGAAAAACTGTTTTTT
V gene: TRBV7-2
clone size: once
CDR3 length: 15
D gene: -
J gene: TRBJ1-4

CDR3 protein: CASRANRGNSPLHF
CDR3 DNA: TGTGCCAGCAGGGCGAACAGGGGAAATTCACCCCTCCACTTT
V gene: TRBV7-2
clone size: -
CDR3 length: 14
D gene: TRBD1
J gene: TRBJ1-6

CDR3 protein: CASRTGSYEQYF
CDR3 DNA: TGTGCCAGCAGGACAGGCTCCTACGAGCAGTACTTC
V gene: TRBV27
clone size: -
CDR3 length: 12
D gene: -
J gene: TRBJ2-7

CDR3 protein: CATSSGLAGGQETQYF
CDR3 DNA: TGTGCCACCAGTTCCGGACTAGCCGGCGGCCAAGAGACCCAGTACTTC
V gene: TRBV15
clone size: -
CDR3 length: 16
D gene: TRBD2
J gene: TRBJ2-5

CDR3 protein: CASSPPRVSGATDTQYF
CDR3 DNA: TGTGCCAGCAGCCCTCCTAGGGTTAGCGGAGCTACAGATACGCAGTATTTT
V gene: TRBV5-4
clone size: -
CDR3 length: 17
D gene: -
J gene: TRBJ2-3

CDR3 protein: CASSPTTGTEAFF
CDR3 DNA: TGTGCCAGCAGCCCAACGACAGGGACTGAAGCTTTCTTT
V gene: TRBV11-2
clone size: -
CDR3 length: 13
D gene: TRBD1
J gene: TRBJ1-1

CDR3 protein: CASSLRPSSGNTIYF
CDR3 DNA: TGTGCCAGCAGTTTGCGGCCGTCCTCTGGAAACACCATATATTTT
V gene: TRBV28
clone size: -
CDR3 length: 15
D gene: -
J gene: TRBJ1-3